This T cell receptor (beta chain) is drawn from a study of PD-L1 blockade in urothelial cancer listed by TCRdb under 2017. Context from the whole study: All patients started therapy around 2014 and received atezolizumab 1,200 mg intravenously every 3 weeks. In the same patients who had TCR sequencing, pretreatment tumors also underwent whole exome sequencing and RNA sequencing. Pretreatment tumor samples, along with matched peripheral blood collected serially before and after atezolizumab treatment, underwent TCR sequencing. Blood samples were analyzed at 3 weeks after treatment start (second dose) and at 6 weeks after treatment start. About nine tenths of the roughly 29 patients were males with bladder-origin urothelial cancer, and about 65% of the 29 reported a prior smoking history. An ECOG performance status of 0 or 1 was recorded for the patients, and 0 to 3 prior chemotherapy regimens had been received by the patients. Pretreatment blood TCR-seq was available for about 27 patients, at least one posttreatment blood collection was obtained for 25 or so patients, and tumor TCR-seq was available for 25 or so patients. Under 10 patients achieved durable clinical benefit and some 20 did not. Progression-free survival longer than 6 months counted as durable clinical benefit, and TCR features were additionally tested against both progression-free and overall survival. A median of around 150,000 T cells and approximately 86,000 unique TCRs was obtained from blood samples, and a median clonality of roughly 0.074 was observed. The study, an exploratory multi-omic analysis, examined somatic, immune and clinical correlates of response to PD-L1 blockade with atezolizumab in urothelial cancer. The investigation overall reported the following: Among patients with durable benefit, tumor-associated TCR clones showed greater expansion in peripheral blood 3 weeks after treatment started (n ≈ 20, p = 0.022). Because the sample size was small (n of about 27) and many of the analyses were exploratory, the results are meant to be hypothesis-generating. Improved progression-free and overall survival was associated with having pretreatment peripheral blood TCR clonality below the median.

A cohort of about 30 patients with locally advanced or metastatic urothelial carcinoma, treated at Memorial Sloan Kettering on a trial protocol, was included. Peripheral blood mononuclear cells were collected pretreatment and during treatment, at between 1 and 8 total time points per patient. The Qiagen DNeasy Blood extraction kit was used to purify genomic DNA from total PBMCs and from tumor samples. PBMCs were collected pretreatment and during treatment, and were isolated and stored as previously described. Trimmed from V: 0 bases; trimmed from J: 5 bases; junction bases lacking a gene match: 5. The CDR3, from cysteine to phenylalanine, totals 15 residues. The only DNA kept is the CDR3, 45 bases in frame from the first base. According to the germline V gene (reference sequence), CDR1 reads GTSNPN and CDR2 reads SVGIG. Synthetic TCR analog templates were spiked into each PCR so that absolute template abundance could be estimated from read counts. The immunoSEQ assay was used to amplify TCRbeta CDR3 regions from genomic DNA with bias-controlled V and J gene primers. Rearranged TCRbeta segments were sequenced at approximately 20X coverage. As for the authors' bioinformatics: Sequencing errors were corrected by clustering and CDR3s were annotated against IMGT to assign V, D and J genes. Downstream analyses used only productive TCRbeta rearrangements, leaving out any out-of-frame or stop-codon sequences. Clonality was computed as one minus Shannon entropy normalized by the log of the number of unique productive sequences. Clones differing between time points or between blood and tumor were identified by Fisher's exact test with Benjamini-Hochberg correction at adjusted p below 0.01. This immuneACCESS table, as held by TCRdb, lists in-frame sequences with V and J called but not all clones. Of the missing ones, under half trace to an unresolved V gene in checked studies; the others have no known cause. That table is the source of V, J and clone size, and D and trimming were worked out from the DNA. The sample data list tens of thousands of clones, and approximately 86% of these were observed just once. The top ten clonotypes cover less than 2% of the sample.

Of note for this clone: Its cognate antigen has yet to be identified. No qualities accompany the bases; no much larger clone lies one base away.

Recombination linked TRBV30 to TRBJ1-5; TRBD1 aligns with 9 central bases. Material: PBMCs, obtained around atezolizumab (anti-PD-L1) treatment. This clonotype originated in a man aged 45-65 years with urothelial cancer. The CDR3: CAWSVRQGDHQPQHF. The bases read TGTGCCTGGAGTGTGAGACAGGGGGATCATCAGCCCCAGCATTTT.